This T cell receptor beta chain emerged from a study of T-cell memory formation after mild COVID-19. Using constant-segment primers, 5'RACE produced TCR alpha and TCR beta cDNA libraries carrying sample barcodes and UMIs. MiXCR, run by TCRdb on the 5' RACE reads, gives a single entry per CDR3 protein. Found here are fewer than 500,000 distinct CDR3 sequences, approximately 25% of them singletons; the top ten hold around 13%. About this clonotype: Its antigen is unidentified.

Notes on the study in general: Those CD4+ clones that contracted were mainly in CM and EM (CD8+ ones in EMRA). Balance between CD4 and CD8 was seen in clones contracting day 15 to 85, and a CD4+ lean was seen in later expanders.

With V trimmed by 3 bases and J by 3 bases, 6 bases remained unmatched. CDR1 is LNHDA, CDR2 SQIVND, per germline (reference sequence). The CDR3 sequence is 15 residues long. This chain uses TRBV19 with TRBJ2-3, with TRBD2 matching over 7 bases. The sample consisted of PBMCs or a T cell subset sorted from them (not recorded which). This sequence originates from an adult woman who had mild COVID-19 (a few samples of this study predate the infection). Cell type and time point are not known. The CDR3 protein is CASSMMGGRTDTQYF. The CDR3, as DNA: TGTGCCAGTAGTATGATGGGCGGGAGAACAGATACGCAGTATTTT.